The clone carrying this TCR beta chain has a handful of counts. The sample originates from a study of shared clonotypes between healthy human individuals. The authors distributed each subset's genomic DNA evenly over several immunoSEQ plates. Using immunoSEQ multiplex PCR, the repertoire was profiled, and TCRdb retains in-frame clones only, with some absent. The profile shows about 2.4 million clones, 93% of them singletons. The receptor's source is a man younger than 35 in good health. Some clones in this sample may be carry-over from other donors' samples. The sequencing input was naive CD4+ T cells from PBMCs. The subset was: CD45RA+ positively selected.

The CDR3: CASSEMGTAQNTEAFF. The CDR3 DNA sequence: TGTGCCAGCAGTGAAATGGGAACGGCCCAGAACACTGAAGCTTTCTTT. The V call is TRBV2, the J call TRBJ1-1; D not certain. CDR1 is SNHLY, CDR2 FYNNEI, per germline. The CDR3 loop spans 16 amino acids. V was shortened by 2 bases and J by 1 base, with 14 bases between the two germline ends.